This passage covers 7 T cell receptor beta chains from one sample sequenced in a study of blood T cell repertoires in COVID-19. Sequencing used immunoSEQ multiplex PCR; TCRdb keeps in-frame clones, though not all of them. The sample comprises some 73,000 clones, approximately 92% of which are singletons, and about 7% rests with the top ten. Sequenced sample: peripheral blood. These receptors were taken from a human donor in a cohort sampled during active COVID-19.

The chain couples TRBV28 to TRBJ1-2, with 11 bases identical to TRBD1. The CDR3 runs 18 residues. CDR1 and CDR2 (germline): MDHEN, SYDVKM. The V and J ends lost 5 bases and 4 bases, in that order; junction bases with no gene match: 15. CDR3 region: CASSDPSEGQGVRYGYTF. CDR3 nucleotide sequence: TGTGCCAGCAGTGACCCTTCAGAGGGACAGGGGGTTCGCTATGGCTACACCTTC.

The CDR3 loop reads CASSGTQATGRWEAFF. As DNA, the CDR3 is TGTGCCAGCAGTGGCACCCAAGCGACAGGGAGGTGGGAAGCTTTCTTT. V usage is TRBV9 and J usage is TRBJ1-1; TRBD1 matches at 7 bases. Germline V lookup: CDR1 SGDLS, CDR2 YYNGEE. V was pared by 5 bases and J by 8 bases, with 18 bases of the junction left unmatched. The CDR3 has 16 amino acids. The variable domain in full, with the rest retrieved from reference TRBV9 and TRBJ1-1, is DSGVTQTPKHLITATGQRVTLRCSPRSGDLSVYWYQQSLDQGLQFLIQYYNGEERAKGNILERFSAQQFPDLHSELNLSSLELGDSALYFCASSGTQATGRWEAFFGQGTRLTVV.

For the CDR3, the DNA is TGTGCCAGCAGCGAAACAGGGGGCAGAAACGAGCAGTACTTC. The encoded protein is CASSETGGRNEQYF. V is TRBV7-2 and J is TRBJ2-7; TRBD1 matches 9 bases. The CDR3 length is 14 residues. CDR1 SGHTA and CDR2 FQGNSA come from the germline V gene. V lost 5 bases and J lost 5; bases outside the gene matches: 7.

V and J are TRBV24-1 and TRBJ1-2, with no clear D. Trimming stripped 0 bases from V and 8 bases from J, with 9 bases between. In germline, CDR1 is KGHDR, CDR2 SFDVKD. This CDR3 contains 13 residues. The CDR3 DNA reads TGTGCCACCAGTGATTTGGCCGCGGGAGGCTACACCTTC. Translated: CATSDLAAGGYTF.

This clone was seen a few times. The same CDR3 can be traced to other DNA sequences in this sample. This rearrangement joins TRBV19 to TRBJ1-5; the match to TRBD1 covers 10 bases. The CDR3 is made up of 14 amino acids. Losses at the gene ends were 9 bases for V and 0 bases for J; bases not matched to a gene: 2. Germline loops: CDR1 LNHDA, CDR2 SQIVND (reference sequence). The CDR3 spells CASRQGASNQPQHF. In DNA form, the CDR3 reads TGTGCCAGCCGACAGGGGGCTAGCAATCAGCCCCAGCATTTT.

The J gene is TRBJ2-1, the V gene TRBV29-1, with D tentatively TRBD1 (6 bases). Trimming took off 8 bases at V and 5 bases at J, with 13 bases between the two ends. The CDR3 has 12 amino acids. Germline-derived CDR1 and CDR2 are SQVTM and ANQGSEA. CDR3 loop: CSQGLGDNEQFF. In DNA form, the CDR3 reads TGCAGCCAGGGGCTAGGGGACAATGAGCAGTTCTTC.

V and J are TRBV5-6 and TRBJ1-2; D gene unclear. CDR1 and CDR2 (germline): SGHDT, YYEEEE. The CDR3 has 12 amino acids. The germline V and J ends were trimmed by 5 bases and 7 bases, with 12 bases remaining between them. The CDR3 protein is CASRYAGFGYTF. CDR3 in DNA: TGTGCCAGCAGATATGCCGGGTTTGGCTACACCTTC.